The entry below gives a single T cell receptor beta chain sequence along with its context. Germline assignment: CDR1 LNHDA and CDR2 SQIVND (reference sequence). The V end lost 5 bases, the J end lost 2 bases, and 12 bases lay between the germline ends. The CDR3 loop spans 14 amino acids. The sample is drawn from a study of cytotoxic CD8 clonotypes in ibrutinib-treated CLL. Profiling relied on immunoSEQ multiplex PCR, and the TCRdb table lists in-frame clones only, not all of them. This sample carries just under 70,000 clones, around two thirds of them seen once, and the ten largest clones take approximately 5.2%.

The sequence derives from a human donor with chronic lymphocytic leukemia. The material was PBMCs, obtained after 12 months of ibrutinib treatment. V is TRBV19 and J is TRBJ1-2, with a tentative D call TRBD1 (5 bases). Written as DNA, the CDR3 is TGTGCCAGTAGTCGAGTGGGGACGAACTATGGCTACACCTTC. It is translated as CASSRVGTNYGYTF.